The 17 T cell receptor beta chains below come from one sample, sequenced in a study of blood T cell repertoires in COVID-19. Repertoires were generated with immunoSEQ multiplex PCR, while TCRdb's copy carries only in-frame clones and drops some. Seen here are more than 200,000 clones, around 84% observed once, and the top ten hold more than 1.5%. Sequenced: PBMCs or T cells enriched from blood (not recorded which). The receptors originated from a man between 40 and 49 years old who had recovered from COVID-19.

This clone appeared a single time. CDR3 coding DNA: TGTGCCAGCAGTCCCAGGGGGGCTATGAACACTGAAGCTTTCTTT. This gives the protein CASSPRGAMNTEAFF. The rearrangement uses TRBV6-5 and TRBJ1-1, with 7 bases aligning to TRBD1. Germline V gives CDR1 MNHEY, CDR2 SVGAGI. V shed 5 bases, J shed 0 bases, and the junction held 6 bases outside the gene matches. The CDR3 is 15 residues long.

The rearrangement joins TRBV11-2 to TRBJ2-7; 8 bases fit TRBD2. Germline-derived CDR1 and CDR2 are SGHAT and FQNNGV. The CDR3 runs 14 residues. V was pared by 5 bases and J by 5 bases, with 8 bases of the junction left unmatched. The CDR3 loop is CASSLERESNEQYF. The CDR3 DNA follows: TGTGCCAGCAGCCTCGAGCGGGAGAGCAACGAGCAGTACTTC.

The chain recombines TRBV28 with TRBJ2-3, with 8 bases aligning to TRBD1. CDR1 MDHEN and CDR2 SYDVKM come from the germline V gene. The length of the CDR3 is 12 residues. V lost 6 bases and J lost 7; bases outside the gene matches: 3. The chain's CDR3 is CASRRTGNTQYF. The CDR3 nucleotides are TGTGCCAGCAGGCGGACAGGGAATACGCAGTATTTT.

This clone was detected a few times. The rearrangement links TRBV3-1 (or the pseudogene TRBV3-2) to TRBJ2-7; TRBD2 matches at 11 bases. The germline gives CDR1 LGHDT, CDR2 YNNKEL (reference sequence). The CDR3 length is 16 residues. Trimming took 2 bases from V and 3 from J; bases not matched to a gene: 6. As DNA, the CDR3 is TGTGCCAGCAGCCAAAGTCGGACTAGCGGGTTCTACGAGCAGTACTTC. Its protein product is CASSQSRTSGFYEQYF.

This chain uses TRBV7-9 with TRBJ2-3; D gene unclear. The V and J ends lost 0 bases and 4 bases respectively, with 5 bases between them. Germline lookup yields CDR1 SEHNR and CDR2 FQNEAQ (reference sequence). This CDR3 contains 13 residues. CDR3 sequence (DNA): TGTGCCAGCAGCTTAGCCCCCGCAGATACGCAGTATTTT. Translation gives CASSLAPADTQYF.

The J gene is TRBJ2-5, the V gene TRBV29-1; 12 bases match TRBD1. The ends lost 8 bases at V and 6 bases at J; junction bases unmatched: 7. From germline, CDR1 is SQVTM and CDR2 ANQGSEA. CDR3 size: 13 residues. The CDR3: CSWGQGAEKTQYF. CDR3 sequence (DNA): TGCAGCTGGGGACAGGGGGCGGAAAAGACCCAGTACTTC.

In this sample, this clone turned up a few times. The chain carries TRBV6-1 and TRBJ1-2; 8 bases are shared with TRBD1. CDR1 and CDR2 from the germline V gene are MNHNS and SASEGT. CDR3 length: 13 amino acids. The junction had 2 bases not matched to a gene; V was cut back by 3 bases and J by 5 bases. CDR3 in amino acids: CASSETGVYGYTF. The DNA for the CDR3 is TGTGCCAGCAGTGAGACAGGGGTGTATGGCTACACCTTC.

The CDR3 sequence is CAWSLLRDGYTF. CDR3 nucleotide sequence: TGTGCCTGGAGTCTCCTCAGGGATGGCTACACCTTC. This rearrangement joins TRBV30 to TRBJ1-2; perhaps TRBD1 as D (5 bases). The CDR3 covers 12 residues. CDR1 is GTSNPN, CDR2 SVGIG, per germline (reference sequence). Trimming removed 2 bases at V and 6 bases at J, with 10 bases between.

CDR3 DNA sequence: TGTGCCAGCAGCCAAAGCGGGGGGGGGAATCAGCCCCAGCATTTT. It yields the protein CASSQSGGGNQPQHF. The chain links TRBV3-1 (or the pseudogene TRBV3-2) to TRBJ1-5, with D tentatively TRBD1 (5 bases). The length of the CDR3 is 15 residues. Deletions cut 2 bases from V and 4 bases from J, with 12 bases between. Germline assignment: CDR1 LGHDT and CDR2 YNNKEL (reference sequence).

The chain employs TRBV5-1 and TRBJ2-7; tentative D call: TRBD1 (5 bases). Germline CDR1 reads SGHRS; CDR2 reads YFSETQ. The CDR3 loop spans 15 amino acids. V lost 0 bases, J lost 4 bases, and 14 bases lay in between. The CDR3 DNA reads as TGCGCCAGCAGCTTGGCGGCAGGGATAAGTTACGAGCAGTACTTC. Encoded protein: CASSLAAGISYEQYF.

The rearrangement joins TRBV19 to TRBJ1-2, with 8 bases lining up with TRBD1. Germline CDR1 LNHDA, CDR2 SQIVND (reference sequence). CDR3 length equals 15 residues. V dropped 6 bases and J dropped 4; count of bases not matched to a gene: 10. The CDR3 protein is CASRGTGWSIYGYTF. The CDR3 region has the DNA TGTGCCAGTAGGGGGACAGGATGGTCTATCTATGGCTACACCTTC.

J is TRBJ2-1 and V is TRBV7-2; 7 bases line up with TRBD1. Germline lookup yields CDR1 SGHTA and CDR2 FQGNSA. J lost 6 bases, V lost 4 bases, and 6 bases had no gene match. CDR3 length: 14 residues. CDR3 region: CASSSSGTVNEQFF. In DNA, the CDR3 is TGTGCCAGCAGCTCCTCCGGGACAGTCAATGAGCAGTTCTTC.

This chain links TRBV28 with TRBJ2-5, with TRBD1 as a possible D gene (6 bases). The CDR3 consists of 21 residues. Trimming pared 5 bases from V and 1 base from J, leaving 32 bases between. Germline-derived CDR1 and CDR2 are MDHEN and SYDVKM. The CDR3 spells CASSPLYATGPKKGFQETQYF. The CDR3 DNA follows: TGTGCCAGCAGTCCCCTATACGCGACAGGACCAAAAAAGGGGTTCCAAGAGACCCAGTACTTC.

V gene TRBV19 combines with J gene TRBJ1-2, with 11 bases lining up with TRBD1. The germline V gene encodes CDR1 LNHDA and CDR2 SQIVND (reference sequence). This CDR3 is 16 amino acids long. V dropped 4 bases and J dropped 1; count of bases not matched to a gene: 5. In DNA form, the CDR3 reads TGTGCCAGTAGTACCTTGGACAGGGGGCATAACTATGGCTACACCTTC. Its protein product is CASSTLDRGHNYGYTF.

J is TRBJ1-2 and V is TRBV4-2, with TRBD1 matching over 9 bases. V was clipped by 0 bases and J by 4 bases; unmatched bases: 6. The CDR3 totals 16 residues. The germline V gene encodes CDR1 LGHNA and CDR2 YNFKEQ. CDR3 in amino acids: CASSQDKTGGVYGYTF. CDR3 bases: TGTGCCAGCAGCCAAGATAAGACAGGGGGAGTCTATGGCTACACCTTC.

The chain couples TRBV6-2 or TRBV6-3 to TRBJ2-1, with TRBD1 identical over 8 bases. Germline V gene sequence: CDR1 MNHEY, CDR2 SVGEGT. The J segment lost 9 bases and the V segment lost 6 bases, leaving 10 bases of the junction unmatched. CDR3 length: 14 amino acids. CDR3 in DNA: TGTGCCAGCAGCTTGGACAGGGTTTATGGTGAGCAGTTCTTC. Protein: CASSLDRVYGEQFF.

The rearrangement links TRBV28 to TRBJ2-1; 8 positions match TRBD1. CDR3 length: 15 residues. Germline V gene sequence: CDR1 MDHEN, CDR2 SYDVKM. V dropped 5 bases and J dropped 7; count of bases not matched to a gene: 10. The CDR3 loop reads CASSIFRGLGNEQFF. The DNA for the CDR3 is TGTGCCAGCAGTATCTTCAGGGGGCTTGGAAATGAGCAGTTCTTC.